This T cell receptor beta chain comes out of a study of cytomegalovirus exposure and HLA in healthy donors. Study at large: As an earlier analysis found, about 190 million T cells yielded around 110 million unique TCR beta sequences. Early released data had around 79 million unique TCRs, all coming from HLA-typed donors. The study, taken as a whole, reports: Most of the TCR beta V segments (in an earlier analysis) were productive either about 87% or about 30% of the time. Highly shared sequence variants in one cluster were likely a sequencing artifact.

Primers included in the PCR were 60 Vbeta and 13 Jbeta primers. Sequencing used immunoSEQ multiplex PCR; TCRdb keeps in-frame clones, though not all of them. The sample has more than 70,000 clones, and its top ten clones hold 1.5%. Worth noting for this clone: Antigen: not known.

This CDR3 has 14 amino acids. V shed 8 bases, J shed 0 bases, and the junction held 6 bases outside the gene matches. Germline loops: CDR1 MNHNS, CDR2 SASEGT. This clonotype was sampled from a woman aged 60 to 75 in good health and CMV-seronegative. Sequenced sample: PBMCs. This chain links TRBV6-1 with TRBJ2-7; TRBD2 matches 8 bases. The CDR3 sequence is CASLAGTISYEQYF. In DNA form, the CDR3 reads TGTGCCAGCTTAGCGGGAACCATCTCCTACGAGCAGTACTTC.